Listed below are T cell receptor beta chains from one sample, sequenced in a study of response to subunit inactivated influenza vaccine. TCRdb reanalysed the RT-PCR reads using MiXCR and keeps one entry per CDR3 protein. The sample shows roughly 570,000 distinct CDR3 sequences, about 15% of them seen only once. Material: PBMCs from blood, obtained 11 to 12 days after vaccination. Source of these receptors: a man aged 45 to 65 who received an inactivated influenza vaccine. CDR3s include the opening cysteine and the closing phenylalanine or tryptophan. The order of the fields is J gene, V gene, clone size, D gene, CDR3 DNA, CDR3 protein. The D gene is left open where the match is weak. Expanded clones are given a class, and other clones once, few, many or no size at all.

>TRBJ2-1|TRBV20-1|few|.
TGCAGTGCAAATACCAGGACTCATTACCTGTTCGATGAGCAGTTCTTC
CSANTRTHYLFDEQFF
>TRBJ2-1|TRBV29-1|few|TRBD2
TGCAGCGGGAAGGCGGGGGGGCCAAGTGAGCAGTTCTTC
CSGKAGGPSEQFF
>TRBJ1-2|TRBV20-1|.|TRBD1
TGCAGTGCTAGAGATCCGCAGGGGGCTCGTGGCTACACCTTC
CSARDPQGARGYTF
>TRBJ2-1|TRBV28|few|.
TGTGCCAGCAGCCAGGGGCGTATAATCGATGAGCAGTTCTTC
CASSQGRIIDEQFF
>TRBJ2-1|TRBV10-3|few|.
TGTGCCATCAGTGAGTCACCCCCGAGCTCCTACAATGAGCAGTTCTTC
CAISESPPSSYNEQFF
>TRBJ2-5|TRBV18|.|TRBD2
TGTGCCAGCTCACCATCCAATACTCCGGGACTAGCAGGAGAGACCCAGTACTTC
CASSPSNTPGLAGETQYF
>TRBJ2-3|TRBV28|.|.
TGTGCCAGCAGTTTGGCGCAGCGCACAGATACGCAGTATTTT
CASSLAQRTDTQYF
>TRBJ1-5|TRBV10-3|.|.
TGTGCCATCAGTGAGTACCCGGTTGGGAATCAGCCCCAGCATTTT
CAISEYPVGNQPQHF
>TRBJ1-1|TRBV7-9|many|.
TGTGCCAGCAGCTTATTATCCGGGAACACTGAAGCTTTCTTT
CASSLLSGNTEAFF
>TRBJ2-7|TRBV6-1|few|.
TGTGCCAGCAGCCGGAGTTGGAACCCGGAGGAGCAGTACTTC
CASSRSWNPEEQYF
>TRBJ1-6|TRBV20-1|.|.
TGCAGTGCTAGGAAGGACTCCTATGGGAGTTCACCCCTCCACTTT
CSARKDSYGSSPLHF
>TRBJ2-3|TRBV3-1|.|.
TGTGCCAGCAGTCACCCTCTCCGACTCCTAGGTGCAGATACGCAGTATTTT
CASSHPLRLLGADTQYF
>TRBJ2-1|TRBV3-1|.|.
TGTGCCAGCAGCCAAGGAGCCGACTCCTACAATGAGCAGTTCTTC
CASSQGADSYNEQFF
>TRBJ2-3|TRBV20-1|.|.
TGCAGTGTTCAAGCCATGGCAGATACGCAGTATTTT
CSVQAMADTQYF
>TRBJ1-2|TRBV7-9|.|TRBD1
TGTGCCAGCAGCTTCTCGGGACAGGGGTCTGGCTACACCTTC
CASSFSGQGSGYTF
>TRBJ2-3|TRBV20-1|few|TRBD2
TGCAGTGCTAAAGGACTAGCGGGTAGCACAGATACGCAGTATTTT
CSAKGLAGSTDTQYF
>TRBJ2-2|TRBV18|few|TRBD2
TGTGCCAGCTCACCGGGACTAGCTCTATCCGGGGAGCTGTTTTTT
CASSPGLALSGELFF
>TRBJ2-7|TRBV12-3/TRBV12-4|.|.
TGTGCCAGCAGTTGGGCAGGGCTGGACGAGCAGTACTTC
CASSWAGLDEQYF
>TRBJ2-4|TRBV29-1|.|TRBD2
TGCAGCGTTGGTAGCGGGATTGGCCAGGGCATTCAGTACTTC
CSVGSGIGQGIQYF
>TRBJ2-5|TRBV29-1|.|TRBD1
TGCAGCGTTCTGAGACAGGGTGGGACCCAGTACTTC
CSVLRQGGTQYF
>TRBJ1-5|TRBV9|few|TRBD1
TGTGCCAGCAGCGTAGGGGTGGGACAGAATCAGCCCCAGCATTTT
CASSVGVGQNQPQHF
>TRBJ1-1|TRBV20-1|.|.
TGCAGTGCTAGTGTCGTACTGAACACTGAAGCTTTCTTT
CSASVVLNTEAFF
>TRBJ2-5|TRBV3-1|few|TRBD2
TGTGCCAGCAGCCAAGTTTTCCCCGGCGGGGGGGCGGGAGAGACCCAGTACTTC
CASSQVFPGGGAGETQYF
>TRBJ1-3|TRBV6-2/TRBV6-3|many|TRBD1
TGTGCCAGCAGCTACAGGGGACGCGGCTCTGGAAACACCATATATTTT
CASSYRGRGSGNTIYF
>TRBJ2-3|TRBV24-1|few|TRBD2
TGTGCCACCAGTGACCCCTGGGCGGGAGCGACAGATACGCAGTATTTT
CATSDPWAGATDTQYF
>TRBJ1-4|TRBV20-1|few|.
TGCAGTGCCGTTAGACCGGAAGCACATGAAAAACTGTTTTTT
CSAVRPEAHEKLFF
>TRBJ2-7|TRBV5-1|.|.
TGCGCCAGCAGCTTGGGTCCGGTACGGACCGCGATTGGGGACGAGCAGTACTTC
CASSLGPVRTAIGDEQYF
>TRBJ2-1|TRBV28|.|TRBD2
TGTGCCAGCAACGAGCGGGAGGGTCCGTACAATGAGCAGTTCTTC
CASNEREGPYNEQFF
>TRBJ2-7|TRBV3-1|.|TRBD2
TGTGCCAGCAGCCAATCCCTTAGCGGGAGGGCATACGAGCAGTACTTC
CASSQSLSGRAYEQYF
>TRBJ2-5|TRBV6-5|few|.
TGTGCCAGCAGTTACTCGAACAGGGTGAAAGAGACCCAGTACTTC
CASSYSNRVKETQYF
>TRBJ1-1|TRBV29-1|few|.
TGCAGCCACGGTACTGTGAAAACTGAAGCTTTCTTT
CSHGTVKTEAFF
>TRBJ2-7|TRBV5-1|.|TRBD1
TGCGCCAGCAGTTATCTGGGACAGCAAAGCTACGAGCAGTACTTC
CASSYLGQQSYEQYF
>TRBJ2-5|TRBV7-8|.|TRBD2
TGTGCCAGCAGCCCGTGGGAGGGAAGCCAAGAGACCCAGTACTTC
CASSPWEGSQETQYF
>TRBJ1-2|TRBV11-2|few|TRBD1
TGTGCCAGCAGCTTAGTAGGCAGGGGGCGAGACTATGGCTACACCTTC
CASSLVGRGRDYGYTF
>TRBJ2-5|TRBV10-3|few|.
TGTGCCATCAGTCCTACAGGGCATGAGACCCAGTACTTC
CAISPTGHETQYF
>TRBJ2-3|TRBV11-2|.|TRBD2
TGTGCCAGCAGCTTGGCCTTGGGAGGGCGGACAGATACGCAGTATTTT
CASSLALGGRTDTQYF
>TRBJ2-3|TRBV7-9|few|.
TGTGCCAGCAGCCACCGGGACCCAAGCACAGATACGCAGTATTTT
CASSHRDPSTDTQYF
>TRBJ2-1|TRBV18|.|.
TGTGCCAGCTCACCACCGTCTCGCGGGCATGAGCAGTTCTTC
CASSPPSRGHEQFF
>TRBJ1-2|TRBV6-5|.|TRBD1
TGTGCCAGCAGTTACTCCGGGACAGGGGCCTATGGCTACACCTTC
CASSYSGTGAYGYTF
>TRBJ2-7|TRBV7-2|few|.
TGTGCCAGCAGCTCAGGGACCCTTCTTTACGAGCAGTACTTC
CASSSGTLLYEQYF
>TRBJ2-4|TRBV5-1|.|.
TGCGCCAGCAGCCCCTCCGGGGGGCTTGGTAGCATTCAGTACTTC
CASSPSGGLGSIQYF
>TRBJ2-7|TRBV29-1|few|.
TGCAGCGTTGCCAGGGGAGGCTCCTACGAGCAGTACTTC
CSVARGGSYEQYF
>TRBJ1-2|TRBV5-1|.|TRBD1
TGCGCCAGCAACCAGCAGACAGGGTCCAACTATGGCTACACCTTC
CASNQQTGSNYGYTF
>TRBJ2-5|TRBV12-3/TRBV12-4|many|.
TGTGCCAGCAACCCTACCGGCCCGCGAGAGACCCAGTACTTC
CASNPTGPRETQYF
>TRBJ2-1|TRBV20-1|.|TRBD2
TGCAGTGCTAGGTACCCCAGGCGGACTAGCGGCTCCTACAATGAGCAGTTCTTC
CSARYPRRTSGSYNEQFF
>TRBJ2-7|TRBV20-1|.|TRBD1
TGCAGTGCTAGAGATGGGGGACAGGGGAACGAGCAGTACTTC
CSARDGGQGNEQYF
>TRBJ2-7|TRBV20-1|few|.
TGCAGTGCTAGAGAGGGCAGGGGATTTACCTACGAGCAGTACTTC
CSAREGRGFTYEQYF
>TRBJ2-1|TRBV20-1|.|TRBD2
TGCAGTGCTAAGCGGGAGTCCGCTTCCAATGAGCAGTTCTTC
CSAKRESASNEQFF
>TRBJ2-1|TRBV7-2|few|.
TGTGCCAGCAGCTGGGCTGCTGCTAGGGCTAATTACGGTGAGCAGTTCTTC
CASSWAAARANYGEQFF
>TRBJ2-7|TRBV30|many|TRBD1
TGTGCCTGGAGCCGAGACAGGGGCGACGAGCAGTACTTC
CAWSRDRGDEQYF
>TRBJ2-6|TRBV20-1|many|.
TGCAGTGCTGGGAGCGGGCCCTTAGCTGGGGCCAACGTCCTGACTTTC
CSAGSGPLAGANVLTF
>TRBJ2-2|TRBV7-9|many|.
TGTGCCAGCAGCCCCCCGGGGTCGTTTATCGGGGAGCTGTTTTTT
CASSPPGSFIGELFF